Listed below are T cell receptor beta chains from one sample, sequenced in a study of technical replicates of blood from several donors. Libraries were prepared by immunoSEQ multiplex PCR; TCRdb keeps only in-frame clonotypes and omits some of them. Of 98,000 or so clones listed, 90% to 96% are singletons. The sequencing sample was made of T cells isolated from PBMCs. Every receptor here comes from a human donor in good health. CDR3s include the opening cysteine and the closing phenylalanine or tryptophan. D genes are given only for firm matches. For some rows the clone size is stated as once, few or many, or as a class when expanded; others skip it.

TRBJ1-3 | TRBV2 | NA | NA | TGTGCCAGCACTACCATGGGGAGGCGTTCTCTTTCTGGAAACACCATATATTTT | CASTTMGRRSLSGNTIYF
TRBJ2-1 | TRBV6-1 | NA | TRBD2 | TGTGCCAGCAGGGGGATTAGCGGGATAAGGAATGAGCAGTTCTTC | CASRGISGIRNEQFF
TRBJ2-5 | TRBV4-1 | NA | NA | TGCGCCAGCAGCCCTTATGGGCCGCCGGTGGAGACCCAGTACTTC | CASSPYGPPVETQYF
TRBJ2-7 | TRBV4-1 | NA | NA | TGCGCCAGCAGCCACACCTCCTCGGCCAGGGGAGAAACCGAGCAGTACTTC | CASSHTSSARGETEQYF
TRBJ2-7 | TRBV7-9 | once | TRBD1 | TGTGCCAGCAGCTTAGGGACAGGTCTGGGCGGAGGAGAGCAGTACTTC | CASSLGTGLGGGEQYF
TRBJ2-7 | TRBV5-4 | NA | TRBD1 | TGTGCCAGCAGCTATGCCCCCTGGACAGGGAGTACTGACGAGCAGTACTTC | CASSYAPWTGSTDEQYF
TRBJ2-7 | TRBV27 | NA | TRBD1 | TGTGCCAGCAGTTCTGACCGGGACAGTCTCTCTACCTACGAGCAGTACTTC | CASSSDRDSLSTYEQYF
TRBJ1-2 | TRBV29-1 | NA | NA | TGCAGCGTTGATAGTGGCTACACCTTC | CSVDSGYTF
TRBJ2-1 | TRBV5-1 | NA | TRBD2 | TGCGCCAGCAGCTACGCGGGGGGGCCCGGCAATGAGCAGTTCTTC | CASSYAGGPGNEQFF
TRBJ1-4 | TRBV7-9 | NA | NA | TGTGCCAGCAGTGGGGGGAACGGTGGTGAAAAACTGTTTTTT | CASSGGNGGEKLFF
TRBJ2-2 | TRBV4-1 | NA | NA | TGCGCCAGCAGCCCGTGGCCAGGGAACACCGGGGAGCTGTTTTTT | CASSPWPGNTGELFF
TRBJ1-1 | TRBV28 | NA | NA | TGTGCCAGCAGTTTAACTCCGGGGGTTAAAAACACTGAAGCTTTCTTT | CASSLTPGVKNTEAFF
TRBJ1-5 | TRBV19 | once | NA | TGTGCCAGTAGTATAGGGACAGCTAGCAATCAGCCCCAGCATTTT | CASSIGTASNQPQHF
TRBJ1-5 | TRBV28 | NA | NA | TGTGCCAGCAGTTTTGGTGGGCGGAAACACAGGTTTGATCAGCCCCAGCATTTT | CASSFGGRKHRFDQPQHF
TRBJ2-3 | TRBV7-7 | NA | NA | TGTGCCAGCAGCGGAGGGCCGGCAGATACGCAGTATTTT | CASSGGPADTQYF
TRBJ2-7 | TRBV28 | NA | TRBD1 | TGTGCCAGCAAGACAGGGCGTATCTACGAGCAGTACTTC | CASKTGRIYEQYF
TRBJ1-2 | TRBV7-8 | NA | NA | TGTGCCAGCAGCGAATCCGGACAGAACTATGGCTACACCTTC | CASSESGQNYGYTF
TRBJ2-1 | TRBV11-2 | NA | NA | TGTGCCAGCTCGGGGGGCGGTGAGCAGTTCTTC | CASSGGGEQFF
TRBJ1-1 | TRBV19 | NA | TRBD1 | TGTGCCAGTAGTATAGATCCCCGGGACAGGAAGAACACTGAAGCTTTCTTT | CASSIDPRDRKNTEAFF
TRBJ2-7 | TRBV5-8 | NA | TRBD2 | TGTGCCAGCAGCTTCGGGACTAGCGGGGCCCTCTACGAGCAGTACTTC | CASSFGTSGALYEQYF
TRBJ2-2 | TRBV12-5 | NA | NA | TGTGCTAGTGGCCCAACACCTTCGAGGGTCGGGGAGCTGTTTTTT | CASGPTPSRVGELFF
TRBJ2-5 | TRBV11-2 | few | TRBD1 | TGTGCCAGCAGCCCTCCGAGACAGGGGCTTCAAGAGACCCAGTACTTC | CASSPPRQGLQETQYF
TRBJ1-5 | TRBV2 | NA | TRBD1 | TGTGCCAGCAGACTCCGGGACAGTAACAATCAGCCCCAGCATTTT | CASRLRDSNNQPQHF
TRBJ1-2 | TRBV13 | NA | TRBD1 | TGTGCCAGCAGCACCCCCAGGGGGGAGGACTATGGCTACACCTTC | CASSTPRGEDYGYTF
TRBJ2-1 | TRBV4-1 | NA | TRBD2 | TGCGCCAGCAGCCAACCAACTAGCGGGACTTACAATGAGCAGTTCTTC | CASSQPTSGTYNEQFF
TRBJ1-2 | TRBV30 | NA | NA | TGTGCCTGGACGGACAGTAGCTATGGCTACACCTTC | CAWTDSSYGYTF
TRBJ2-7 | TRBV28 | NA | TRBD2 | TGTGCCAGCAGTCCCAGACGGGTAGCGGGATCCTACGAGCAGTACTTC | CASSPRRVAGSYEQYF
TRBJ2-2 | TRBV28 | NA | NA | TGTGCCAGCAGTTTGGGGGCGGTGAACACCGGGGAGCTGTTTTTT | CASSLGAVNTGELFF
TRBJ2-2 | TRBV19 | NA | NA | TGTGCCAGTAGTATCCCCCTGACAGGAACCGGGGAGCTGTTTTTT | CASSIPLTGTGELFF
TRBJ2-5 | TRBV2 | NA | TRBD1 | TGTGCCAGCAGTGAATCCCCCGGACAGGGTGAGACCCAGTACTTC | CASSESPGQGETQYF
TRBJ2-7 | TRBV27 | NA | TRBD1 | TGTGCCAGCAGAGGCTTAGACAGGGAGTACGAGCAGTACTTC | CASRGLDREYEQYF
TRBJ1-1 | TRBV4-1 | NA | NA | TGCGCCAGCAGCCAATTTCACACCGAAGCTCTGGAGGAAGCTTTCTTT | CASSQFHTEALEEAFF
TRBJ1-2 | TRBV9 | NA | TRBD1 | TGTGCCAGCAGCGACCGGACAGGACCCGAGTGGGGGGCCTTC | CASSDRTGPEWGAF
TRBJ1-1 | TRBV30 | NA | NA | TGTGCCTGGAGTGTACGGGCAGGGGTGAACACTGAAGCTTTCTTT | CAWSVRAGVNTEAFF
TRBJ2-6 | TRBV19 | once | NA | TGTGCCAGTACGGGTTTAAGCTCTGGGGCCAACGTCCTGACTTTC | CASTGLSSGANVLTF
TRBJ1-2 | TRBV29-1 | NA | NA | TGCAGCGTTTCGCGAGGGTTTGGTGGCTACACCTTC | CSVSRGFGGYTF
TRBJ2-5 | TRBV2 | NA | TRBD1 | TGTGCCAGCAGGCGAACAGGGGGCGAGACCCAGTACTTC | CASRRTGGETQYF
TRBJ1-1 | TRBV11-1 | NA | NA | TGTGCCAGCAGCTTAGTTCAGGGCCCGCTCACTGAAGCTTTCTTT | CASSLVQGPLTEAFF
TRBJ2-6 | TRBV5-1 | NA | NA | TGCGCCAGCAGCTTTTCAGGGACTGGGGCCAACGTCCTGACTTTC | CASSFSGTGANVLTF
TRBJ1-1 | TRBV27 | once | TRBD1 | TGTGCCAGCAGTGAGGGGCAGGGGGAAGGGACTGAAGCTTTCTTT | CASSEGQGEGTEAFF
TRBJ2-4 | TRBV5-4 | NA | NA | TGTGCCAGCAGCAAGATCGAAGGGGGTAGGAGAGAGATTCAGTACTTC | CASSKIEGGRREIQYF
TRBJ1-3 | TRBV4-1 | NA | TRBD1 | TGCGCCAGCAGCCAAGTAGGACAGGGAAGAGGAAACACCATATATTTT | CASSQVGQGRGNTIYF
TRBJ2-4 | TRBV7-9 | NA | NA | TGTGCCAGCGCCAAAGTGGGAGGCTCGGACATTCAGTACTTC | CASAKVGGSDIQYF
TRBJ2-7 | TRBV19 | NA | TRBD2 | TGTGCCAGTAGTATCAGTAGAGGGGAGGGTGGCTACGAGCAGTACTTC | CASSISRGEGGYEQYF
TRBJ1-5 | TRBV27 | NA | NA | TGTGCCAGCAGTCCCTTGGGCCCCGTAAATCAGCCCCAGCATTTT | CASSPLGPVNQPQHF